This is a list of T cell receptor beta chains from one sample in a study of blood T cells in healthy people across ages. TCRdb used MiXCR to reprocess the 5' RACE reads, holding one entry per CDR3 protein. The table records 1 million or so distinct CDR3 sequences, 20% to 25% of them present only once. These data are also associated with another study on T cells of mothers and their children.

The sample comprised blood. These receptors all come from a girl aged 2 to 9 in good health. Each CDR3 is given with its conserved first and last residue. A D gene is named only where the DNA matches it firmly. Size is omitted from some rows. Given values are once, few, many or a class for expanded clones.

J | V | D | size | CDR3 | DNA
TRBJ2-1 | TRBV15 | TRBD2 | - | CATSRGTISGSNNEQFF | TGTGCCACCAGCAGAGGTACCATTAGCGGGAGCAACAATGAGCAGTTCTTC
TRBJ1-1 | TRBV12-5 | - | few | CASGVTDKAFF | TGTGCTAGTGGGGTGACAGACAAAGCTTTCTTT
TRBJ2-3 | TRBV7-2 | TRBD1 | - | CASSGTGFGDTQYF | TGTGCCAGCAGCGGGACAGGGTTTGGAGATACGCAGTATTTT
TRBJ1-2 | TRBV19 | - | few | CASFSFVGGNGYTF | TGTGCCTCCTTTTCTTTCGTTGGGGGAAATGGCTACACCTTC
TRBJ1-1 | TRBV20-1 | - | - | CSARGPGTEAFF | TGCAGTGCTAGAGGACCGGGTACTGAAGCTTTCTTT
TRBJ1-2 | TRBV28 | - | - | CASRNQGNYGYTF | TGTGCCAGCAGAAATCAGGGGAACTATGGCTACACCTTC
TRBJ2-3 | TRBV29-1 | - | few | CSVGTPNTDTQYF | TGCAGCGTTGGAACCCCAAACACAGATACGCAGTATTTT
TRBJ1-1 | TRBV29-1 | - | - | CSVAGTISAEAFF | TGCAGCGTTGCCGGGACAATAAGCGCTGAAGCTTTCTTT
TRBJ2-3 | TRBV6-1 | - | - | CASSRDGTSTDTQYF | TGTGCCAGCAGTAGGGACGGAACTAGCACAGATACGCAGTATTTT
TRBJ2-7 | TRBV7-2 | TRBD1 | few | CASSLAGTEDGEQYF | TGTGCCAGCAGCTTAGCGGGGACAGAGGATGGCGAGCAGTACTTC
TRBJ2-3 | TRBV5-1 | TRBD2 | few | CASSLAGAGGNPDTDTQYF | TGCGCCAGCAGCTTGGCCGGGGCGGGGGGGAACCCCGACACAGATACGCAGTATTTT
TRBJ2-5 | TRBV20-1 | - | many | CSGFKGGETQYF | TGCAGTGGATTCAAGGGGGGAGAGACCCAGTACTTC
TRBJ2-7 | TRBV29-1 | - | few | CSVVLGSQGGDEQYF | TGCAGCGTTGTCCTGGGGTCACAGGGTGGCGACGAGCAGTACTTC
TRBJ1-5 | TRBV27 | TRBD1 | few | CASGDRAQPQHF | TGTGCCAGCGGGGACAGGGCCCAGCCCCAGCATTTT
TRBJ2-3 | TRBV9 | - | many | CASGVDDTQYF | TGTGCCAGCGGGGTTGATGATACGCAGTATTTT
TRBJ1-1 | TRBV5-6 | - | - | CASSVKGSTEAFF | TGTGCCAGCAGTGTAAAGGGTAGTACTGAAGCTTTCTTT
TRBJ2-1 | TRBV6-1 | - | - | CASSIEGEEQFF | TGTGCCAGCAGCATCGAGGGGGAGGAGCAGTTCTTC
TRBJ2-3 | TRBV7-3 | TRBD2 | few | CASGLVSGVADTQYF | TGTGCCAGCGGCTTAGTTAGCGGGGTCGCAGATACGCAGTATTTT
TRBJ1-1 | TRBV6-1 | - | - | CASRIGGTGAGADTEAFF | TGTGCCAGCAGAATAGGGGGGACTGGAGCGGGCGCGGACACTGAAGCTTTCTTT
TRBJ2-6 | TRBV28 | TRBD1 | few | CASSLPTGSGANVLTF | TGTGCCAGCAGTTTACCGACAGGGTCTGGGGCCAACGTCCTGACTTTC